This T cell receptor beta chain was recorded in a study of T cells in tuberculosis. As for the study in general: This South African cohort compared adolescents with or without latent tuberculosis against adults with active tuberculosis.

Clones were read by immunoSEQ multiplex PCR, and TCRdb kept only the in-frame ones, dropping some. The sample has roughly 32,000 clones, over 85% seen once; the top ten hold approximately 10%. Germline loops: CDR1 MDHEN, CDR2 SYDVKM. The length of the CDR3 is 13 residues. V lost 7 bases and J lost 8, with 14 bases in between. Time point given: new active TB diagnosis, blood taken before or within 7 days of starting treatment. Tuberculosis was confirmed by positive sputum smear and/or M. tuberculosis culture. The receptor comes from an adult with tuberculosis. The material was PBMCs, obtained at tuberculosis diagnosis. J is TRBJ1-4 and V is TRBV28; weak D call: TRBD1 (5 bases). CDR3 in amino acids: CASNQGGNEKLFF. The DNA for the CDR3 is TGTGCCAGCAACCAGGGAGGGAACGAAAAACTGTTTTTT.